A selection of T cell receptor beta chains follows, all from one sample in a study of blood T cell repertoires in COVID-19. The table came from immunoSEQ multiplex PCR; TCRdb's copy has only in-frame clones and leaves some out. The data contain 150,000 to 200,000 clones, roughly 82% of them singletons. Sequencing used PBMCs or T cells enriched from blood (not recorded which). These receptors came from a man aged 35 to 55 who had recovered from COVID-19. Both conserved end residues are part of each CDR3. The D gene is left open where the match is weak. Some rows mark clone size as missing; the rest say once, few, many or name a class of expanded clone.

V gene: TRBV19
J gene: TRBJ2-2
CDR3 length: 14
D gene: NA
clone size: NA
CDR3 protein: CASSRYRDTGELFF
CDR3 DNA: TGTGCCAGTTCAAGATACAGGGACACCGGGGAGCTGTTTTTT

V gene: TRBV18
J gene: TRBJ2-1
CDR3 length: 16
D gene: NA
clone size: NA
CDR3 protein: CASSRRESSSYNEQFF
CDR3 DNA: TGTGCCAGCTCACGTCGGGAGAGCAGCTCCTACAATGAGCAGTTCTTC

V gene: TRBV5-1
J gene: TRBJ1-2
CDR3 length: 14
D gene: NA
clone size: few
CDR3 protein: CASSYRVSDYGYTF
CDR3 DNA: TGCGCCAGCAGCTACAGGGTTTCAGACTATGGCTACACCTTC

V gene: TRBV7-3
J gene: TRBJ2-2
CDR3 length: 15
D gene: TRBD2
clone size: NA
CDR3 protein: CASSFAGADPGELFF
CDR3 DNA: TGTGCCAGCAGCTTCGCGGGAGCGGACCCCGGGGAGCTGTTTTTT

V gene: TRBV10-3
J gene: TRBJ2-1
CDR3 length: 17
D gene: TRBD2
clone size: NA
CDR3 protein: CAISEAVGAGGSDEQFF
CDR3 DNA: TGTGCCATCAGTGAAGCCGTTGGCGCGGGAGGGTCCGATGAGCAGTTCTTC

V gene: TRBV5-5
J gene: TRBJ1-5
CDR3 length: 16
D gene: NA
clone size: few
CDR3 protein: CASSQRSQVSNQPQHF
CDR3 DNA: TGTGCCAGCAGCCAGCGGAGTCAGGTCAGCAATCAGCCCCAGCATTTT

V gene: TRBV7-8
J gene: TRBJ2-1
CDR3 length: 15
D gene: NA
clone size: once
CDR3 protein: CASSLGLAGNNEQFF
CDR3 DNA: TGTGCCAGCAGCTTAGGTCTAGCAGGCAACAATGAGCAGTTCTTC

V gene: TRBV7-8
J gene: TRBJ1-2
CDR3 length: 15
D gene: TRBD1
clone size: NA
CDR3 protein: CASSLIQGMEGGYTF
CDR3 DNA: TGTGCCAGCAGCTTAATACAGGGGATGGAAGGGGGCTACACCTTC

V gene: TRBV9
J gene: TRBJ2-3
CDR3 length: 16
D gene: TRBD2
clone size: NA
CDR3 protein: CASSAPERGLSDTQYF
CDR3 DNA: TGTGCCAGCAGTGCTCCAGAGCGGGGGTTGTCAGATACGCAGTATTTT

V gene: TRBV30
J gene: TRBJ2-1
CDR3 length: 19
D gene: TRBD2
clone size: NA
CDR3 protein: CAWSGGGLAGGPGYNEQFF
CDR3 DNA: TGTGCCTGGAGTGGTGGGGGACTAGCGGGAGGGCCGGGGTACAATGAGCAGTTCTTC

V gene: TRBV6-1
J gene: TRBJ2-5
CDR3 length: 17
D gene: TRBD2
clone size: NA
CDR3 protein: CASSEALAGAGPETQYF
CDR3 DNA: TGTGCCAGCAGTGAAGCCTTAGCGGGAGCTGGACCGGAGACCCAGTACTTC

V gene: TRBV11-2
J gene: TRBJ2-4
CDR3 length: 14
D gene: NA
clone size: NA
CDR3 protein: CASSPAGAKNIQYF
CDR3 DNA: TGTGCCAGCAGCCCCGCGGGGGCGAAAAACATTCAGTACTTC

V gene: TRBV7-6
J gene: TRBJ1-4
CDR3 length: 16
D gene: NA
clone size: once
CDR3 protein: CASSLATGYSLEKLFF
CDR3 DNA: TGTGCCAGCAGCTTAGCAACAGGGTATAGTCTGGAAAAACTGTTTTTT

V gene: TRBV6-5
J gene: TRBJ2-5
CDR3 length: 13
D gene: NA
clone size: NA
CDR3 protein: CASTELGEETQYF
CDR3 DNA: TGTGCCAGCACAGAGCTCGGAGAAGAGACCCAGTACTTC

V gene: TRBV5-8
J gene: TRBJ2-7
CDR3 length: 15
D gene: TRBD2
clone size: once
CDR3 protein: CASSFGLAVLYEQYF
CDR3 DNA: TGTGCCAGCAGCTTCGGACTAGCGGTGCTCTACGAGCAGTACTTC

V gene: TRBV27
J gene: TRBJ2-2
CDR3 length: 15
D gene: NA
clone size: NA
CDR3 protein: CASSSQGKNTGELFF
CDR3 DNA: TGTGCCAGCTCCTCCCAGGGAAAGAACACCGGGGAGCTGTTTTTT

V gene: TRBV5-1
J gene: TRBJ1-3
CDR3 length: 14
D gene: NA
clone size: few
CDR3 protein: CASARTIGGNTIYF
CDR3 DNA: TGCGCCAGCGCTCGCACTATAGGAGGAAACACCATATATTTT

V gene: TRBV7-2
J gene: TRBJ2-7
CDR3 length: 16
D gene: TRBD2
clone size: NA
CDR3 protein: CASSPLGLAEPYEQYF
CDR3 DNA: TGTGCCAGCAGCCCCCTCGGGCTAGCGGAGCCCTACGAGCAGTACTTC

V gene: TRBV4-3
J gene: TRBJ2-7
CDR3 length: 15
D gene: NA
clone size: NA
CDR3 protein: CASSQVAQGRYEQYF
CDR3 DNA: TGCGCCAGCAGCCAAGTAGCTCAGGGAAGGTACGAGCAGTACTTC

V gene: TRBV19
J gene: TRBJ2-1
CDR3 length: 14
D gene: NA
clone size: NA
CDR3 protein: CASIGGVGGNEQFF
CDR3 DNA: TGTGCCAGTATAGGGGGGGTCGGGGGAAATGAGCAGTTCTTC

V gene: TRBV4-1
J gene: TRBJ1-1
CDR3 length: 15
D gene: NA
clone size: NA
CDR3 protein: CASSQGNRDVTEAFF
CDR3 DNA: TGCGCCAGCAGCCAGGGGAACAGGGATGTCACTGAAGCTTTCTTT

V gene: TRBV7-8
J gene: TRBJ1-4
CDR3 length: 17
D gene: NA
clone size: NA
CDR3 protein: CASSLEVMGQVGEKLFF
CDR3 DNA: TGTGCCAGCAGCTTAGAAGTGATGGGGCAGGTCGGCGAAAAACTGTTTTTT

V gene: TRBV28
J gene: TRBJ1-1
CDR3 length: 13
D gene: NA
clone size: NA
CDR3 protein: CASKGRRNTEAFF
CDR3 DNA: TGTGCCAGTAAAGGTCGGAGGAACACTGAAGCTTTCTTT

V gene: TRBV28
J gene: TRBJ2-6
CDR3 length: 16
D gene: TRBD1
clone size: NA
CDR3 protein: CASSTRQGTGANVLTF
CDR3 DNA: TGTGCCAGCAGTACTCGACAGGGGACTGGGGCCAACGTCCTGACTTTC

V gene: TRBV25-1
J gene: TRBJ1-2
CDR3 length: 15
D gene: NA
clone size: NA
CDR3 protein: CASSEQGTLGYGYTF
CDR3 DNA: TGTGCCAGCAGTGAGCAGGGAACCCTCGGCTATGGCTACACCTTC

V gene: TRBV7-2
J gene: TRBJ1-5
CDR3 length: 16
D gene: NA
clone size: NA
CDR3 protein: CASSLFNVGTVQPQHF
CDR3 DNA: TGTGCCAGCAGCTTATTCAACGTGGGCACGGTTCAGCCCCAGCATTTT

V gene: TRBV18
J gene: TRBJ2-1
CDR3 length: 16
D gene: TRBD2
clone size: NA
CDR3 protein: CASSPPGLAVYNEQFF
CDR3 DNA: TGTGCCAGCTCACCACCTGGACTAGCGGTTTACAATGAGCAGTTCTTC

V gene: TRBV27
J gene: TRBJ1-5
CDR3 length: 16
D gene: NA
clone size: few
CDR3 protein: CARGTLYPGSNQPQHF
CDR3 DNA: TGTGCCAGGGGGACTTTATATCCCGGGAGCAATCAGCCCCAGCATTTT

V gene: TRBV9
J gene: TRBJ1-4
CDR3 length: 15
D gene: NA
clone size: NA
CDR3 protein: CASSVGTNSNEKLFF
CDR3 DNA: TGTGCCAGCAGCGTAGGGACAAACTCTAATGAAAAACTGTTTTTT

V gene: TRBV15
J gene: TRBJ1-1
CDR3 length: 15
D gene: TRBD1
clone size: NA
CDR3 protein: CATSSDRGPNTEAFF
CDR3 DNA: TGTGCCACCAGCAGCGACAGGGGGCCGAACACTGAAGCTTTCTTT

V gene: TRBV24-1
J gene: TRBJ2-1
CDR3 length: 14
D gene: NA
clone size: NA
CDR3 protein: CATSRGDAYNEQFF
CDR3 DNA: TGTGCCACCAGTCGCGGGGACGCCTACAATGAGCAGTTCTTC

V gene: TRBV5-1
J gene: TRBJ1-2
CDR3 length: 16
D gene: NA
clone size: NA
CDR3 protein: CASSLIAGEGNYGYTF
CDR3 DNA: TGCGCCAGCAGCTTAATCGCCGGGGAGGGGAACTATGGCTACACCTTC

V gene: TRBV7-3
J gene: TRBJ2-2
CDR3 length: 15
D gene: NA
clone size: NA
CDR3 protein: CASSGSGGNTGELFF
CDR3 DNA: TGTGCCAGCAGCGGAAGCGGAGGGAACACCGGGGAGCTGTTTTTT

V gene: TRBV4-1
J gene: TRBJ2-3
CDR3 length: 14
D gene: NA
clone size: NA
CDR3 protein: CASSQVSRADTQYF
CDR3 DNA: TGCGCCAGCAGCCAAGTCTCTCGGGCAGATACGCAGTATTTT

V gene: TRBV3-1/TRBV3-2
J gene: TRBJ1-2
CDR3 length: 14
D gene: NA
clone size: NA
CDR3 protein: CASSQKGASYGYTF
CDR3 DNA: TGTGCCAGCAGCCAAAAAGGGGCCAGTTATGGCTACACCTTC

V gene: TRBV4-2
J gene: TRBJ1-5
CDR3 length: 17
D gene: NA
clone size: NA
CDR3 protein: CASSTAPGNRYSQPQHF
CDR3 DNA: TGTGCCAGCAGCACAGCCCCAGGTAACCGGTATAGTCAGCCCCAGCATTTT

V gene: TRBV7-3
J gene: TRBJ2-1
CDR3 length: 17
D gene: TRBD2
clone size: NA
CDR3 protein: CASSLGTSGNAYNEQFF
CDR3 DNA: TGTGCCAGCAGCCTAGGGACTAGCGGGAACGCCTACAATGAGCAGTTCTTC

V gene: TRBV4-2
J gene: TRBJ2-1
CDR3 length: 17
D gene: NA
clone size: NA
CDR3 protein: CASSQVLAPISDNEQFF
CDR3 DNA: TGTGCCAGCAGCCAAGTTCTAGCGCCTATTTCTGACAATGAGCAGTTCTTC

V gene: TRBV7-6
J gene: TRBJ2-1
CDR3 length: 15
D gene: NA
clone size: NA
CDR3 protein: CASSLRRSSYNEQFF
CDR3 DNA: TGTGCCAGCAGCTTAAGGCGGAGCTCCTACAATGAGCAGTTCTTC

V gene: TRBV28
J gene: TRBJ2-1
CDR3 length: 15
D gene: NA
clone size: NA
CDR3 protein: CASSLRPIHSNEQFF
CDR3 DNA: TGTGCCAGCAGTTTGCGTCCTATCCACTCCAATGAGCAGTTCTTC

V gene: TRBV3-1/TRBV3-2
J gene: TRBJ1-4
CDR3 length: 14
D gene: TRBD1
clone size: NA
CDR3 protein: CASSQEGGKEKLFF
CDR3 DNA: TGTGCCAGCAGCCAGGAAGGGGGCAAAGAAAAACTGTTTTTT

V gene: TRBV7-2
J gene: TRBJ1-6
CDR3 length: 16
D gene: NA
clone size: NA
CDR3 protein: CASSLGQTGGYSPLHF
CDR3 DNA: TGTGCCAGCAGCTTAGGGCAGACCGGGGGTTATTCACCCCTCCACTTT

V gene: TRBV6-2/TRBV6-3
J gene: TRBJ1-2
CDR3 length: 13
D gene: NA
clone size: NA
CDR3 protein: CASSPTGWGGYTF
CDR3 DNA: TGTGCCAGCAGCCCCACAGGGTGGGGCGGCTACACCTTC

V gene: TRBV27
J gene: TRBJ1-2
CDR3 length: 14
D gene: NA
clone size: NA
CDR3 protein: CASGPTGGAVGYTF
CDR3 DNA: TGTGCCAGCGGCCCGACGGGGGGGGCGGTCGGCTACACCTTC

V gene: TRBV7-9
J gene: TRBJ2-1
CDR3 length: 12
D gene: NA
clone size: NA
CDR3 protein: CASSQRVNEQFF
CDR3 DNA: TGTGCCAGCAGCCAGCGGGTAAATGAGCAGTTCTTC

V gene: TRBV7-2
J gene: TRBJ2-1
CDR3 length: 14
D gene: TRBD2
clone size: NA
CDR3 protein: CASRRETSGNEQFF
CDR3 DNA: TGTGCCAGCCGACGTGAGACTAGCGGAAATGAGCAGTTCTTC

V gene: TRBV7-8
J gene: TRBJ2-6
CDR3 length: 18
D gene: TRBD2
clone size: NA
CDR3 protein: CASSSGTSGLGGANVLTF
CDR3 DNA: TGTGCCAGCAGCTCTGGGACTAGCGGGTTGGGTGGGGCCAACGTCCTGACTTTC